The entry that follows covers one T cell receptor beta chain sequence. Antigen: not known. The entry originates in a study of T-cell memory formation after mild COVID-19. As for the study in general: Among the donors, TCR clusters were largely specific to each donor.

The CDR3 is 14 amino acids. V gave up 5 bases and J gave up 4 bases, with 12 bases separating them. CDR1 and CDR2 (germline): SEHNR, FQNEAQ (reference sequence). TCRdb itself ran the 5' RACE reads through MiXCR, one entry per CDR3 protein. The sample has 65,000 to 100,000 distinct CDR3 sequences, about 13% seen once. The study, taken as a whole, reports: Day 15 to 85 contracting clones showed balanced CD4/CD8; later expanders leaned CD4+. Contracting CD4+ clones sat mainly in CM and EM; CD8+ in EMRA.

The genes are TRBV7-9 and TRBJ1-5, with a weak D call TRBD1 (5 bases). This sequence originates from a young man who had mild COVID-19 (a few samples of this study predate the infection). Cell type and time point are not known. Input material: PBMCs or a T cell subset sorted from them (not recorded which). CDR3 sequence reads: CASSVGKGNQPQHF. CDR3 coding DNA: TGTGCCAGCAGCGTAGGCAAGGGGAATCAGCCCCAGCATTTT.